The clone carrying this T cell receptor beta chain was seen ten or more times. Its antigen is as yet unknown. One entry per CDR3 protein, called by TCRdb with MiXCR from the RT-PCR reads. This table has 500,000 to 600,000 distinct CDR3 sequences, approximately 12% appearing once. The data derive from a study of response to subunit inactivated influenza vaccine. Points from the study as a whole: Each seasonal influenza vaccination, the authors suggested, recruits few new T cells.

The sequence came from a man in his fifties who received an inactivated influenza vaccine. The sequencing here drew on PBMCs from blood, taken on the day of vaccination.

This CDR3 is CASSPPLSGGYNEQFF. The CDR3 DNA reads as TGTGCCAGCAGTCCGCCCCTTAGCGGGGGGTACAATGAGCAGTTCTTC. The V call is TRBV12-3 or TRBV12-4, the J call TRBJ2-1; the match to TRBD2 covers 10 bases. CDR3 size: 16 residues. V shed 5 bases and J 4 bases; nucleotides not matched to a gene: 8.